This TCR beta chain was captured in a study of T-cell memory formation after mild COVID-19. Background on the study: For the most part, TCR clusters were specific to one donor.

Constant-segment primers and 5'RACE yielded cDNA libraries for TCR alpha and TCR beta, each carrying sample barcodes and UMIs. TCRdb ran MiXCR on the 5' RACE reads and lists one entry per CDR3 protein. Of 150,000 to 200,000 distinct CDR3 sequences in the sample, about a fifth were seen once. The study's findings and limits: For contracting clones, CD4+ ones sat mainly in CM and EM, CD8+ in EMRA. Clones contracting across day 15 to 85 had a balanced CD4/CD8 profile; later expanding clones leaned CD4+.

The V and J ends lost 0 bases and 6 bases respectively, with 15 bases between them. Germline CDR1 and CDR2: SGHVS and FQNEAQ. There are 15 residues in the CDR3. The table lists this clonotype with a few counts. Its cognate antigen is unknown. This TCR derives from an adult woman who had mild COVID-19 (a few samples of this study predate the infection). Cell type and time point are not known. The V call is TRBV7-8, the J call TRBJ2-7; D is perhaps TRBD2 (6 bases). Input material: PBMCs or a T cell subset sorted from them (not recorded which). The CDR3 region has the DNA TGTGCCAGCAGCTTAGCCCCGAGGGAGGACCGCGAGCAGTACTTC. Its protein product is CASSLAPREDREQYF.